The 10 T cell receptor beta chains given below trace back to one sample, sequenced in a study of T cells after posttransplantation cyclophosphamide. Clones were sequenced by immunoSEQ multiplex PCR, and TCRdb holds only the in-frame ones, with some missing. The data show approximately 30,000 clones, with approximately 90% seen just once and less than 3.5% held by the top ten. The sequencing sample was made of PBMCs. These receptors all stem from a man aged 45-65 years.

The J gene is TRBJ1-1, the V gene TRBV4-2; D ambiguous. The germline V gene encodes CDR1 LGHNA and CDR2 YNFKEQ. V was trimmed by 4 bases and J by 1 base, leaving 13 bases between them. The CDR3 sequence is 15 residues long. The CDR3 DNA is TGTGCCAGCAGCCGCGACCGGGTCCCGAACACTGAAGCTTTCTTT. Residues: CASSRDRVPNTEAFF.

The chain employs TRBV5-1 and TRBJ2-1; 7 bases map to TRBD2. The CDR3 contains 15 residues. Germline V gene sequence: CDR1 SGHRS, CDR2 YFSETQ. V lost 2 bases, J lost 0 bases, and 2 bases stayed unmatched. In nucleotides, the CDR3 is TGCGCCAGCAGCTTCGGGGGGAGCTCCTACAATGAGCAGTTCTTC. This codes for CASSFGGSSYNEQFF.

V usage is TRBV19 and J usage is TRBJ1-1, with a possible D match to TRBD1 (5 bases). Trimming cost V 0 bases and J 6 bases, with 11 bases left between them. This CDR3 is 14 amino acids long. The V gene's germline CDR1 is LNHDA and CDR2 SQIVND (reference sequence). The CDR3 loop reads CASSIERGKAEAFF. CDR3 nucleotides: TGTGCCAGTAGTATAGAAAGGGGTAAGGCTGAAGCTTTCTTT. Drawing the rest from reference TRBV19 and TRBJ1-1, the complete variable domain is DGGITQSPKYLFRKEGQNVTLSCEQNLNHDAMYWYRQDPGQGLRLIYYSQIVNDFQKGDIAEGYSVSREKKESFPLTVTSAQKNPTAFYLCASSIERGKAEAFFGQGTRLTVV.

This rearrangement joins TRBV7-9 to TRBJ2-5; no reliable D call. The CDR3 consists of 13 residues. In germline, CDR1 is SEHNR, CDR2 FQNEAQ (reference sequence). Trimming stripped 5 bases from V and 3 bases from J, with 10 bases between. CDR3 loop: CASSPRREETQYF. CDR3 coding DNA: TGTGCCAGCAGCCCTCGAAGAGAAGAGACCCAGTACTTC.

The genes are TRBV27 and TRBJ2-4, with 10 nucleotides matching TRBD2. The germline CDR1 and CDR2 sequences are MNHEY and SMNVEV (reference sequence). This CDR3 contains 13 residues. V trimming: 5 bases; J trimming: 7 bases; junction bases outside the gene matches: 2. The CDR3 spells CASSKTSGNIQYF. The CDR3 DNA is TGTGCCAGCAGTAAGACTAGCGGGAACATTCAGTACTTC.

This rearrangement joins TRBV12-5 to TRBJ2-2; 8 nucleotides match TRBD2. V lost 4 bases and J lost 7; bases outside the gene matches: 14. The CDR3 contains 17 residues. Germline loops: CDR1 LGHNT, CDR2 FRNRAP. CDR3 DNA sequence: TGTGCTAGTGGTTCCTACTGGGACGGGGGGGCCGTCGGGGAGCTGTTTTTT. Translated: CASGSYWDGGAVGELFF. The variable domain in full, completed from reference TRBV12-5 and TRBJ2-2, reads DARVTQTPRHKVTEMGQEVTMRCQPILGHNTVFWYRQTMMQGLELLAYFRNRAPLDDSGMPKDRFSAEMPDATLATLKIQPSEPRDSAVYFCASGSYWDGGAVGELFFGEGSRLTVL.

This chain's CDR3 is CASSEALGNQPQHF. The DNA for the CDR3 is TGTGCCAGCAGTGAAGCCCTCGGGAATCAGCCCCAGCATTTT. The chain links TRBV6-1 to TRBJ1-5; no clear D. CDR3 length: 14 residues. Trimming shortened V by 0 bases and J by 4 bases, and 7 bases separated the two germline ends. The V gene's germline CDR1 is MNHNS and CDR2 SASEGT.

This chain links TRBV19 with TRBJ1-5; 11 bases line up with TRBD1. Germline V gene sequence: CDR1 LNHDA, CDR2 SQIVND (reference sequence). V trimming: 10 bases; J trimming: 0 bases; junction bases outside the gene matches: 11. The CDR3 runs 17 residues. The CDR3 loop is CATGDRGGVYSNQPQHF. DNA of the CDR3: TGTGCCACCGGGGACAGGGGGGGGGTGTATAGCAATCAGCCCCAGCATTTT.

The rearrangement uses TRBV21-1 and TRBJ2-7; the D call TRBD2 from the table was never checked on the DNA. TRBV21-1 counts as a pseudogene. The CDR3 is made up of 15 amino acids. Here the CDR3 DNA reads TGTGCCAGCAGCCACTTCCTAGCGGCCACCTACGAGCAGTACTTC. This sequence encodes CASSHFLAATYEQYF.

This clone was observed a few times. The rearrangement uses TRBV19 and TRBJ1-2; 8 bases agree with TRBD1. Looked up from germline, CDR1 is LNHDA and CDR2 is SQIVND (reference sequence). The V segment lost 5 bases and the J segment 4 bases; nucleotides outside the gene matches: 9. The CDR3 spans 15 residues. CDR3 in DNA: TGTGCCAGTAGTGAGGTGACAGGGGACGTCTATGGCTACACCTTC. It is translated as CASSEVTGDVYGYTF.